This TCR beta chain was identified in a study of blood T cells in healthy people across ages (dated by TCRdb to 2013 to 2016). For context, the study as a whole: In model experiments, template switching captured roughly one uniquely barcoded TCR beta cDNA molecule for every two T cells. For two donors (one aged 18 to 30 and one aged 80 or older), the study analyzed two additional independent replicas of 1 million unique cDNA reads from the same blood draw. Using deep sequencing normalized with unique cDNA molecular identifiers, the study measured how TCR beta repertoire diversity changes with age. Donors were grouped into four age groups: young (average roughly 16 years), middle-aged (roughly 40), aged (around 60) and long-lived (roughly 80). Donors of different ages were randomly distributed across sequencing lanes to avoid experimental bias. General study outcomes and caveats: Conclusive comparison of naive and antigen-experienced compartments was prevented by the profiling of bulk unsorted PBMCs. Total diversity estimates from one million sequenced T cells were considered lower bounds and underestimates. As age increased, observed TCR beta diversity per million T cells dropped in a roughly linear way, and a significant reduction was already evident by age 40. The CMV infection status of donors was not known, potentially confounding age-related changes in expanded clonotypes. Compared with the aged group, the long-lived group had more naive CD4+ T cells, fewer expanded clones and increased TCR diversity, suggesting age selection. Observed TCR beta diversity correlated strongly with the percentage of naive T cells measured by flow cytometry.

On this clonotype itself: The antigen this receptor binds is unknown. There are no base qualities to consult, and no much larger clone falls within one base.

The roughly 39 donors, aged 6 to 90 years, were systemically healthy Caucasian individuals from Russia. About 9.6 milliliters of peripheral blood were collected from each donor into EDTA-treated Vacutainer tubes. Ficoll-Paque density-gradient centrifugation was used to isolate PBMCs, with at least 6 million per sample. Trizol reagent was used to extract total RNA from PBMCs, with at least 5.5 micrograms per sample. The percentages of naive CD45RAhigh/CD27high T cells were determined by flow cytometry on a PBMC aliquot from every donor. V and J lose 5 bases and 1 base, and a span of 11 bases separates them. Including the terminal cysteine and phenylalanine, the CDR3 comprises 13 residues. Only CDR3 DNA is held: 39 bases, read in frame from base 1. From the germline V gene (reference sequence), CDR1 is DFQATT and CDR2 is SNEGSKA. Libraries were constructed by 5' RACE. Sequencing used an Illumina HiSeq 2500. A second PCR of roughly 7 to 11 cycles was performed with a sample-barcoded 5' primer and a J-beta primer mix. Each TCR beta cDNA molecule received a unique molecular identifier from a template-switch 5' adaptor carrying 12 random nucleotides. Each sample yielded at least 2.5 million CDR3-containing paired-end reads. The Mint cDNA synthesis kit, primed by a TRBC-specific oligonucleotide, was used to synthesize first-strand cDNA from all RNA. Following uracil-DNA glycosylase treatment, a first 18-cycle PCR with universal primers M1SS and BC2_uni_R was performed on all cDNA. Concerning the study's data processing: Normalization of each sample was performed by random selection of 1 million high-quality reads, each carrying a distinct molecular identifier. Instead of being binned into consensus sequences, reads that shared molecular identifiers were thrown out. MiTCR, with a Q25 quality threshold and the strictest error-elimination algorithm, was used for CDR3 identification, clonotype clustering and error correction. A nonparametric unseen species model with Euler transformation was used to estimate a lower bound on total TCR beta diversity. TCRdb passed the public sequencing reads through fastp at Q25 and MiXCR, retaining productive beta sequences. Under each unique CDR3 protein, matching rows form one entry showing the most common genes and DNA. The V and J calls, along with clone size, are taken from TCRdb and not from the paper's own processing. In this sample the table shows approximately 1.5 million distinct CDR3 sequences, about 35% of which occur a single time. Together, the top ten hold roughly 10% of the sample.

Sequenced material: blood. The sequence derives from a woman in her thirties in good health. The V gene is TRBV20-1 and the J gene is TRBJ1-1; the D segment cannot be called with confidence. The DNA sequence is TGCAGTGCTGGGGATAGCCGGAACACTGAAGCTTTCTTT. This is translated as CSAGDSRNTEAFF.